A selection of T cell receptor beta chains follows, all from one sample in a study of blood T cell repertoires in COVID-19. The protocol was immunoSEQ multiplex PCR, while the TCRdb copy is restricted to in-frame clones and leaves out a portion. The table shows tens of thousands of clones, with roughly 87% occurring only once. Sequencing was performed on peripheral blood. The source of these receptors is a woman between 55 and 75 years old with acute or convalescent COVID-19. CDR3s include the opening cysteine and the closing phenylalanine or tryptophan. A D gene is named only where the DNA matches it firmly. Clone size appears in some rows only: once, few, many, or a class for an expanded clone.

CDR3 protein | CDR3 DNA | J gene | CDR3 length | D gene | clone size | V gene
CASSGGYTF | TGTGCCAGCAGTGGCGGCTACACCTTC | TRBJ1-2 | 9 | NA | NA | TRBV27
CASSFFNREDQPQHF | TGTGCCAGCAGCTTCTTCAACAGGGAAGATCAGCCCCAGCATTTT | TRBJ1-5 | 15 | NA | NA | TRBV5-4
CASSVEDRDNYGYTF | TGTGCCAGCAGCGTTGAGGACAGAGATAACTATGGCTACACCTTC | TRBJ1-2 | 15 | NA | once | TRBV9
CAISERDLAVIGTGELFF | TGTGCCATCAGTGAGCGGGATCTAGCGGTTATTGGAACCGGGGAGCTGTTTTTT | TRBJ2-2 | 18 | TRBD2 | NA | TRBV10-3
CASSLVSGGTGELFF | TGTGCCAGCAGCTTAGTCAGCGGGGGCACCGGGGAGCTGTTTTTT | TRBJ2-2 | 15 | TRBD2 | NA | TRBV7-2
CASSPSGGMGGELFF | TGTGCCAGCAGCCCTAGCGGGGGGATGGGCGGGGAGCTGTTTTTT | TRBJ2-2 | 15 | TRBD2 | NA | TRBV4-2
CAGGQGYYNEQFF | TGTGCCGGAGGACAGGGGTATTACAATGAGCAGTTCTTC | TRBJ2-1 | 13 | TRBD1 | NA | TRBV6-5
CASSINSPNEQFF | TGTGCCAGTAGTATCAACAGCCCCAATGAGCAGTTCTTC | TRBJ2-1 | 13 | NA | NA | TRBV19
CASSDDDRTKGEQYF | TGCGCCAGCAGTGATGATGACAGGACCAAGGGCGAGCAGTACTTC | TRBJ2-7 | 15 | NA | few | TRBV5-1
CASGPGQLLFNYGYTF | TGTGCCAGTGGTCCGGGACAGTTACTTTTTAACTATGGCTACACCTTC | TRBJ1-2 | 16 | TRBD1 | NA | TRBV19
CATSGRDGLGNQPQHF | TGTGCCACCAGTGGTCGTGACGGACTTGGCAATCAGCCCCAGCATTTT | TRBJ1-5 | 16 | NA | NA | TRBV24-1
CASRKSRQAHQPQHF | TGTGCCAGCAGGAAATCACGACAGGCCCATCAGCCCCAGCATTTT | TRBJ1-5 | 15 | NA | NA | TRBV6-5
CASGYQTVYEQYF | TGTGCCAGCGGGTATCAGACAGTTTACGAGCAGTACTTC | TRBJ2-7 | 13 | NA | NA | TRBV12-3/TRBV12-4
CNGGRGTEAFF | TGCAACGGGGGGCGGGGAACTGAAGCTTTCTTT | TRBJ1-1 | 11 | NA | NA | TRBV20-1
CASSRQSPGTGGGGYTF | TGTGCCAGCAGTCGCCAAAGTCCCGGGACAGGGGGCGGTGGCTACACCTTC | TRBJ1-2 | 17 | TRBD1 | NA | TRBV14
CASSPQGNEAFF | TGTGCCAGCAGCCCACAGGGGAACGAAGCTTTCTTT | TRBJ1-1 | 12 | TRBD1 | few | TRBV6-5
CASSASDRNSPLHF | TGTGCCAGCAGCGCCTCGGACAGGAATTCACCCCTCCACTTT | TRBJ1-6 | 14 | TRBD1 | NA | TRBV11-2
CASSRTGNTGELFF | TGTGCCAGCAGCCGGACAGGGAACACCGGGGAGCTGTTTTTT | TRBJ2-2 | 14 | TRBD1 | NA | TRBV28
CASSFQGAHNEQFF | TGTGCCAGCAGCTTCCAGGGGGCGCACAATGAGCAGTTCTTC | TRBJ2-1 | 14 | TRBD1 | NA | TRBV11-3
CASTTGGGTDTQYF | TGCGCCAGCACTACAGGGGGCGGCACAGATACGCAGTATTTT | TRBJ2-3 | 14 | TRBD1 | NA | TRBV5-1
CASSQGPQWGGSDTQYF | TGCGCCAGCAGCCAAGGCCCCCAGTGGGGGGGGTCAGATACGCAGTATTTT | TRBJ2-3 | 17 | TRBD2 | once | TRBV4-1
CASTTVGTVNSPLHF | TGTGCCAGTACTACCGTCGGGACAGTTAATTCACCCCTCCACTTT | TRBJ1-6 | 15 | TRBD1 | few | TRBV6-5
CAWNGAVAEKLFF | TGTGCCTGGAATGGGGCTGTTGCGGAAAAACTGTTTTTT | TRBJ1-4 | 13 | NA | few | TRBV30
CASSGQGIIPQHF | TGTGCCAGTAGCGGACAGGGAATTATTCCCCAGCATTTT | TRBJ1-5 | 13 | TRBD1 | NA | TRBV19